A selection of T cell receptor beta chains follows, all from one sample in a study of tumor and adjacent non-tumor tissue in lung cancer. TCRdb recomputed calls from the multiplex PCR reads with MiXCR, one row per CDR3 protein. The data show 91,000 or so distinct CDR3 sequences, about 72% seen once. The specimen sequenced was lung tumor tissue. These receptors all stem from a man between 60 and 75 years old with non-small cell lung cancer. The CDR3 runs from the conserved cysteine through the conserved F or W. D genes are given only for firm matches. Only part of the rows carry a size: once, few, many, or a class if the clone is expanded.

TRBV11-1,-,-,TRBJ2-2,CASSWDFGELFF,TGTGCCAGCAGCTGGGACTTTGGGGAGCTGTTTTTT
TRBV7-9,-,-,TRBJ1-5,CASSTLGQPQHF,TGTGCCAGCAGCACCCTAGGGCAGCCCCAGCATTTT
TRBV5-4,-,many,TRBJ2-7,CASSLYPQSSYEQYF,TGTGCCAGCAGCTTGTACCCTCAAAGCTCCTACGAGCAGTACTTC
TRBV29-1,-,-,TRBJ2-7,CNATRGTWERQYF,TGCAACGCCACGAGAGGGACATGGGAGCGGCAGTACTTC
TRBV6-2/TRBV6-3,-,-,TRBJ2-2,CASIPSLNTGELFF,TGTGCCAGCATACCTAGCTTAAACACCGGGGAGCTGTTTTTT
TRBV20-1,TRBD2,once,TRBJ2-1,CSAKVFSGSYNEQSF,TGCAGTGCTAAAGTGTTTAGCGGGAGTTACAATGAGCAGTCCTTC
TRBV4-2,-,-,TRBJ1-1,CDSSQDLQRNTEAFF,TGTGATAGCAGCCAAGACCTACAGAGAAACACTGAAGCTTTCTTT
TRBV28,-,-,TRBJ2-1,CASSRQGGTNEKFF,TGTGCCAGCAGTCGACAGGGAGGTACCAATGAGAAGTTCTTC
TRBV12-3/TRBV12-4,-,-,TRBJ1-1,CAISPPRNTEAFF,TGTGCCATCAGTCCCCCGAGAAACACTGAAGCTTTCTTT
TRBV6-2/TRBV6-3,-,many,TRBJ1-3,CASSYPGGSGNTIYF,TGTGCCAGCAGTTACCCAGGAGGCTCTGGAAACACCATATATTTT
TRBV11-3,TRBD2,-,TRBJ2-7,CASSREGITRFPEQYF,TGTGCCAGCAGCCGGGAGGGTATTACGCGCTTCCCCGAGCAGTACTTC
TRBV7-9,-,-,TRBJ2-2,CASGLLEQNTGELFF,TGTGCCAGCGGCCTACTGGAACAGAACACCGGGGAGCTGTTTTTT
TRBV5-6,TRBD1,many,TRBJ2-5,CASSLVTGGPETQYF,TGTGCCAGCAGCTTGGTTACAGGGGGCCCAGAGACCCAGTACTTC
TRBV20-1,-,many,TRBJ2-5,CSARGVQETQYF,TGCAGTGCGCGCGGGGTACAAGAGACCCAGTACTTC
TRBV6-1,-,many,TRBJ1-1,CASSDPPNPREAFF,TGTGCCAGCAGTGACCCCCCCAACCCCAGGGAAGCTTTCTTT
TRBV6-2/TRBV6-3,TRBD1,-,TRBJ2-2,CASSYSGTVGTGQLFF,TGTGCCAGTAGTTACTCTGGGACAGTTGGTACCGGGCAGCTGTTTTTT
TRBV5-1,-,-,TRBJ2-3,CASSLETVRLGTDTQYF,TGCGCCAGCAGCTTGGAGACAGTGAGGTTGGGCACAGATACGCAGTATTTT
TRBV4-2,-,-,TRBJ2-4,CASSQAQARGSLAKNIQYF,TGTGCCAGCAGCCAAGCGCAGGCTAGAGGATCATTAGCCAAAAACATTCAGTACTTT
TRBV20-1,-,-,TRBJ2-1,CSARDRSQACNEQFF,TGCAGTGCTAGAGATCGGAGCCAGGCCTGCAATGAGCAGTTCTTC
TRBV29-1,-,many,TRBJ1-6,CGVKGHESSYNSPLHF,TGCGGCGTAAAAGGTCACGAGAGCTCCTATAATTCACCCCTCCACTTT
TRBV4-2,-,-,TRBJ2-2,CASSQQIGESNIGEQFF,TGTGCCAGCAGCCAACAAATAGGAGAATCGAACATCGGGGAGCAGTTTTTT
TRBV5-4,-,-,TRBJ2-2,CASSTGPTGELVF,TGTGCCAGCAGCACCGGACCGACCGGAGAGCTGGTTTTT
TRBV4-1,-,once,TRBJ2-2,CASSQEGGSSNTGELSF,TGCGCCAGCAGCCAAGAGGGCGGTTCCTCGAACACCGGGGAGCTGTCTTTT
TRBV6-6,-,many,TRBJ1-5,CASNRREGNQPQHF,TGTGCCAGCAATCGAAGGGAGGGCAATCAGCCCCAGCATTTT
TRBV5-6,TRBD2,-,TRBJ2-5,CANSSRRLAGEGSYGTQYF,TGTGCCAACAGCTCGAGGCGACTAGCGGGAGAGGGGAGTTATGGGACCCAGTACTTC
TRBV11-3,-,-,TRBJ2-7,CASRRASGNSYEQYF,TGCGCCAGTAGGAGGGCTAGTGGGAACTCCTACGAGCAGTACTTT
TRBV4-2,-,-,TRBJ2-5,CANSQVTRGSQETQYF,TGTGCCAACAGCCAAGTCACGAGGGGTAGTCAAGAGACCCAGTACTTT
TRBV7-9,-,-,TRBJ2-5,CASSSRALHETQYF,TGTGCCAGCAGTTCTAGGGCCCTTCACGAGACCCAGTACTTC
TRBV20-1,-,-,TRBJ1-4,CCALASRGGWENLFF,TGCTGTGCCCTCGCGTCGCGGGGAGGTTGGGAAAATCTGTTTTTT
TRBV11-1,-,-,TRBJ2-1,CASSSRIESYNEQFF,TGTGCCAGCAGTTCCCGGATAGAGTCCTACAATGAGCAGTTCTTC
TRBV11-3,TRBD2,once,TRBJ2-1,CASNPGLVGESGNELSF,TGTGCCAGCAACCCGGGACTAGTGGGGGAGTCGGGGAATGAGCTGTCCTTC
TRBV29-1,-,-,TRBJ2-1,CSVEGGGGLYNGQFF,TGTAGCGTTGAAGGTGGAGGGGGCCTTTACAATGGGCAGTTCTTC
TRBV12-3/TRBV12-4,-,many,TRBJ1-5,CASSPAGVGNQPQHF,TGTGCCAGCAGCCCCGCCGGGGTTGGTAATCAGCCCCAGCATTTT
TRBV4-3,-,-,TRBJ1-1,CANSQDLVGVTEAFF,TGCGCCAACAGCCAAGATCTGGTAGGGGTGACTGAAGCTTTCTTT
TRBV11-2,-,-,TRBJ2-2,CACSLDFMAGELFF,TGTGCCTGCAGCTTAGATTTCATGGCCGGGGAGCTGTTTTTT
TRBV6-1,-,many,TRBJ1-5,CASSETPNQPQHF,TGTGCCAGCAGTGAGACACCTAATCAGCCCCAGCATTTT
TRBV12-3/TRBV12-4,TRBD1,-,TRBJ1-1,CASSLVQGGIGEAFF,TGTGCCAGCAGTTTAGTACAGGGGGGGATAGGGGAAGCTTTCTTT
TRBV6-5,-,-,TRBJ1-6,CASSYQEYNPSLHF,TGTGCCAGCAGTTACCAGGAGTATAATCCATCCCTCCACTTT
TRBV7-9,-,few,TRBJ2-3,CASSFSVQSGRTDTQYF,TGTGCCAGCAGCTTTTCCGTTCAGTCAGGACGCACAGATACGCAGTATTTT